This entry describes one TCR beta chain. Its target is unknown. The data stem from a study of cytomegalovirus exposure and HLA in healthy donors. Broader study findings: Across donors, most TCRs were seen rarely, yet some public ones were widespread. Donors belonging to an Asian-associated ancestry cluster reportedly showed fewer N-insertions in productive TCRs than the roughly 670-donor mean, according to what a later analysis found.

Healthy bone marrow donors formed the donor group. CDR1 and CDR2 from the germline V gene are MNHEY and SVGAGI. The length of the CDR3 is 16 residues. V was pared by 0 bases and J by 3 bases, with 6 bases of the junction left unmatched. PCR involved 60 Vbeta and 13 Jbeta primers. Method: immunoSEQ multiplex PCR; TCRdb's copy keeps in-frame clones and lacks some. The sample lists about 160,000 clones; roughly 80% were seen once. Sequencing was carried out using PBMCs. The TCR sequence derives from a woman in her twenties or thirties in good health and CMV-seropositive. The chain has TRBV6-5 and TRBJ1-2, with 8 bases matching TRBD1. In nucleotides, the CDR3 is TGTGCCAGCAGTTACTCGAAGTCGACAGGGGACTATGGCTACACCTTC. It encodes CASSYSKSTGDYGYTF.